A selection of T cell receptor beta chains follows, all from one sample in a study of cytomegalovirus exposure and HLA in healthy donors. Repertoires were generated with immunoSEQ multiplex PCR, while TCRdb's copy carries only in-frame clones and drops some. The sample shows fewer than 100,000 clones, about four fifths of them seen only once. Sequences were obtained from PBMCs. These receptors were collected from a woman aged 40 to 50 in good health and CMV-seronegative. Each CDR3 is given without its conserved first and last residue. The size field is filled for only some rows; it gives once, few, many or a size class.

V	size	CDR3
TRBV28	NA	ASSFPTSGGAKTQY
TRBV7-2	NA	ASSHGTGNNQPQH
TRBV7-8	NA	ASSFFSSGNTIY
TRBV7-7	once	ASSPGTGGYEQY
TRBV19	NA	ASGGVGQPQH
TRBV6-5	NA	ASSYSGGSGTEAF
TRBV7-8	NA	ASSADRGRGNTIY
TRBV11-3	NA	ASSLEAGQGYEQY
TRBV10-2	NA	ASSSTDYGYT
TRBV7-2	NA	ASSSQRGYNEQF
TRBV9	NA	ASSVSRGGETQY
TRBV30	NA	AWSLTGDQPQH
TRBV2	NA	ASTPTGTGGEKLF
TRBV7-2	NA	ASSYLAGETDTQY
TRBV15	NA	ATSRDPGGAVYADTQY
TRBV9	NA	ASSMAGTVGYGYT
TRBV7-7	few	ASSSYRTAYNEQF
TRBV27	few	ASTRQGTRGEQY
TRBV6-6	few	ASSNRDKEAF
TRBV4-3	NA	ASSQDRGSYNEQF
TRBV30	NA	AWSPTLPRMWERNYGYT
TRBV14	NA	ASSQRRGSEQF
TRBV5-4	NA	ASSFGGTGYIEQF
TRBV18	NA	ASSEGLGEKLF
TRBV7-3	NA	ASSSSWTGRPNTEAF
TRBV7-9	NA	ASSLVVSYEQY
TRBV6-5	NA	ASSYFPGNTIY
TRBV27	NA	ASSFNRDQGTQY
TRBV4-3	NA	ASSQELGNPNQPQH
TRBV5-1	NA	ASSGSGQELWEQY
TRBV27	NA	ASRTTGGNQPQH
TRBV2	NA	ASSEEGLIGTGSTEAF
TRBV5-4	NA	ASSSGRQPSLYGYT
TRBV5-5	NA	ASSLGTIYYYEQY
TRBV4-1	NA	ASSPAGIFSQPQH
TRBV6-6	NA	ASSPRDRNSPLH
TRBV27	NA	ASRTGGLYNEQF
TRBV5-8	NA	ASSQTGDWGAF
TRBV14	NA	ASSQDEGGQETQY
TRBV7-6	NA	ASSLEEDGTGNTIY
TRBV6-1	NA	ASRVNRELGTQY
TRBV28	NA	ASSLGGAHSNQPQH
TRBV9	NA	ASSVDGQTYEQY
TRBV5-1	few	ASSLGGSEQGASPLH
TRBV11-2	NA	ASSTGQNEKLF
TRBV9	NA	ASSVGIGGGETQY
TRBV29-1	NA	SVFEGLTDTQY
TRBV7-9	NA	ASSLVRPTNTGELF
TRBV9	NA	ASSAHQMNTEAF
TRBV2	NA	ASSADFYEQY
TRBV6-1	NA	ASSWGAGELF
TRBV4-1	NA	ASSQRDDTQY
TRBV4-3	NA	ASSQPGAGANTGELF